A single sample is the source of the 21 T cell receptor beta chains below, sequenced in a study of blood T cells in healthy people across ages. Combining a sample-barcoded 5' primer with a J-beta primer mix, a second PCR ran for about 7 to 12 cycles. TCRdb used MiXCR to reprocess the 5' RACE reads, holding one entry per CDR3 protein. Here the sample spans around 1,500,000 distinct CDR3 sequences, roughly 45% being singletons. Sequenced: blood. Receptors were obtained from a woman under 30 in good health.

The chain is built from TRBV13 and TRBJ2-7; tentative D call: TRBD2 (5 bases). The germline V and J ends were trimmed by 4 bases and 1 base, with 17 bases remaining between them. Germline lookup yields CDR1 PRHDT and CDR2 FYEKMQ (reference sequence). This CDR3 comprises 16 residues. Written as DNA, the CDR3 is TGTGCCAGCAGCTCTAGCCGGGTCCTGGAGTCCTACGAGCAGTACTTC. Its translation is CASSSSRVLESYEQYF.

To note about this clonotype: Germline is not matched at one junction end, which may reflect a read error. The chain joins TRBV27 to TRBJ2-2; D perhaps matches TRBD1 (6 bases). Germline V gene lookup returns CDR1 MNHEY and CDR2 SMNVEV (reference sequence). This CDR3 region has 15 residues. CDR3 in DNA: TGTGCCAACAGTTTAAGTCTATTGGGGGCTGGGGAGCTGTTTTTT. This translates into CANSLSLLGAGELFF.

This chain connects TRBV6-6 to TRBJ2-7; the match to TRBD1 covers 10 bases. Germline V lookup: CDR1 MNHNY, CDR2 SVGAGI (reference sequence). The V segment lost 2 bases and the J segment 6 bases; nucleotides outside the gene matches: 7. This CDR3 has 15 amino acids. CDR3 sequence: CASSYTGTGATEQYF. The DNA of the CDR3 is TGTGCCAGCAGTTACACCGGGACAGGGGCCACCGAGCAGTACTTC.

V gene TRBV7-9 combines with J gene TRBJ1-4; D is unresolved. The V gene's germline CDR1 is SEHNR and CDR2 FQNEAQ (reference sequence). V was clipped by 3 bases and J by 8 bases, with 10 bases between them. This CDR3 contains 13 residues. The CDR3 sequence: CASSLHPLEKLFF. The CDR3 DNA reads TGTGCCAGCAGCTTGCATCCTTTGGAAAAACTGTTTTTT.

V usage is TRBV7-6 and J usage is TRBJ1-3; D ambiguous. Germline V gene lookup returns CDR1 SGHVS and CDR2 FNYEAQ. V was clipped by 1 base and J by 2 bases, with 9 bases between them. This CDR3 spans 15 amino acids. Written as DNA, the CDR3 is TGTGCCAGCAGCTTAGACCGCGGAGCTGGAAACACCATATATTTT. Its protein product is CASSLDRGAGNTIYF.

The CDR3 region is CSAGAGSGSWEQFF. CDR3 in DNA: TGCAGTGCTGGAGCTGGTAGCGGGAGCTGGGAGCAGTTCTTC. The gene calls are TRBV20-1 and TRBJ2-1; TRBD2 agrees at 9 bases. The V gene end was trimmed by 5 bases and the J gene end by 10 bases; junction bases not matched to a gene: 12. The CDR3 sequence is 14 residues long. The germline V gene has CDR1 DFQATT and CDR2 SNEGSKA (reference sequence).

CDR3: CASSYPPGHPNYGYTF. CDR3 in DNA: TGTGCCAGCAGTTACCCACCGGGACACCCCAACTATGGCTACACCTTC. The V call is TRBV6-5, the J call TRBJ1-2, with a tentative D call TRBD1 (6 bases). Trimming removed 2 bases at V and 2 bases at J, with 15 bases between. The germline CDR1 and CDR2 sequences are MNHEY and SVGAGI. This CDR3 spans 16 amino acids.

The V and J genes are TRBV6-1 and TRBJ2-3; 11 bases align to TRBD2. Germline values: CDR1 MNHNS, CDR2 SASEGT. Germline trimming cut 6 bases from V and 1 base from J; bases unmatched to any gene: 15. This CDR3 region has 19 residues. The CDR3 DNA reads TGTGCCAGCAGACCAACTAGCGGGGGAGTCCTGCCTCGCACAGATACGCAGTATTTT. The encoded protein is CASRPTSGGVLPRTDTQYF.

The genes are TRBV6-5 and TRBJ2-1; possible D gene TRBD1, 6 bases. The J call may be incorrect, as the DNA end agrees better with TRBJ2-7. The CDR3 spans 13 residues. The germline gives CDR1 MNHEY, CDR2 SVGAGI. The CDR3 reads CASSQLGDNEQYF. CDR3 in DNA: TGTGCCAGCAGTCAACTTGGGGACAATGAGCAGTACTTC.

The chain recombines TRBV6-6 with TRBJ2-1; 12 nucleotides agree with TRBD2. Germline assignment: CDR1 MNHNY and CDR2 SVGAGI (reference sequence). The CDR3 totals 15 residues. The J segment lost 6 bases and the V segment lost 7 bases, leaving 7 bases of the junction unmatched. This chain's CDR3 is CASNSRTSGANEQFF. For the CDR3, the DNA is TGTGCCAGCAATTCAAGGACTAGCGGGGCCAATGAGCAGTTCTTC.

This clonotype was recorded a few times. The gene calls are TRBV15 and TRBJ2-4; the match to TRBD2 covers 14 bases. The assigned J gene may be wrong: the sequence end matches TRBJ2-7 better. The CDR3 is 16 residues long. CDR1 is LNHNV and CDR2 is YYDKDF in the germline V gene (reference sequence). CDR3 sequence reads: CATSIGLAGGSYEQYF. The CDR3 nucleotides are TGTGCCACCAGCATAGGACTAGCGGGGGGTTCCTACGAGCAGTACTTC.

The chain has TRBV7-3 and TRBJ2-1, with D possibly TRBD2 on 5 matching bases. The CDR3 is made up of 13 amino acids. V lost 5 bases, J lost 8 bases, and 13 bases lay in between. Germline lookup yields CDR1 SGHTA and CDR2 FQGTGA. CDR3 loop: CASSPGPRDEQFF. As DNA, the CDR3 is TGTGCCAGCAGCCCCGGGCCGAGGGATGAGCAGTTCTTC.

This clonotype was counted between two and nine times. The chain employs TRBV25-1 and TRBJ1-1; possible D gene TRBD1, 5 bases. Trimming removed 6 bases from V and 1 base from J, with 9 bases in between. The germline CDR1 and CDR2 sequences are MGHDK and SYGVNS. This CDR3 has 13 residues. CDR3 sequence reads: CASRGHGNTEAFF. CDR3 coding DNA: TGTGCCAGCAGAGGACACGGGAACACTGAAGCTTTCTTT.

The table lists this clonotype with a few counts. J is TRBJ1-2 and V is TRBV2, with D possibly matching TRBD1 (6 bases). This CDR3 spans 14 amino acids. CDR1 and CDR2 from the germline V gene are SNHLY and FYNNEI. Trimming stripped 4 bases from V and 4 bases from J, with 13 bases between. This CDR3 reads CASSVGQGSYGYTF. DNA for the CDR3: TGTGCCAGCAGTGTCGGCCAGGGGAGCTATGGCTACACCTTC.

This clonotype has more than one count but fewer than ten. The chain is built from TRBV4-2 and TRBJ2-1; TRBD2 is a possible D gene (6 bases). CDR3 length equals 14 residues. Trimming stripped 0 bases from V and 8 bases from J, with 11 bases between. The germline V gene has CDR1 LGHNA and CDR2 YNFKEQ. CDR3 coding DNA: TGTGCCAGCAGCCAAGATCCGGGGGTGGATGAGCAGTTCTTC. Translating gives CASSQDPGVDEQFF.

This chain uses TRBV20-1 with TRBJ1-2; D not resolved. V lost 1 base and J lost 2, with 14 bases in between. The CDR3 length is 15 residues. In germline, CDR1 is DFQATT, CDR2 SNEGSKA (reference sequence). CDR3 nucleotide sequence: TGCAGTGCTAGAGGTCTAGGAGGAAGGAACTATGGCTACACCTTC. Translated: CSARGLGGRNYGYTF.

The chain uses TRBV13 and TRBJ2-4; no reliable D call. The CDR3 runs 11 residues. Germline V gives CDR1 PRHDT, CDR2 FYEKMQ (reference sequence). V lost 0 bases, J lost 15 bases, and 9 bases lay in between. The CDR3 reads CASSLGPTRYF. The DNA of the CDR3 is TGTGCCAGCAGCTTAGGTCCGACTCGGTACTTC.

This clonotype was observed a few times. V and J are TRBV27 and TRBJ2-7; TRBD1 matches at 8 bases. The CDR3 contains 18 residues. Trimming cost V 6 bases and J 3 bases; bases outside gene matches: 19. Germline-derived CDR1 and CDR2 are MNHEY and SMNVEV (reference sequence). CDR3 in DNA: TGTGCCAGCAGCCTGAAACAGGGGGGTTCCACTCTTAACTACGAGCAGTACTTC. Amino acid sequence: CASSLKQGGSTLNYEQYF.

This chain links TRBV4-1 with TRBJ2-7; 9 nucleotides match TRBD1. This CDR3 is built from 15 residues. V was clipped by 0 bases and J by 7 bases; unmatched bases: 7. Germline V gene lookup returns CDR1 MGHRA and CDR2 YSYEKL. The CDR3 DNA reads TGCGCCAGCAGCCAAGACCAGGGACAGGGTAGGGAGCAGTACTTC. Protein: CASSQDQGQGREQYF.

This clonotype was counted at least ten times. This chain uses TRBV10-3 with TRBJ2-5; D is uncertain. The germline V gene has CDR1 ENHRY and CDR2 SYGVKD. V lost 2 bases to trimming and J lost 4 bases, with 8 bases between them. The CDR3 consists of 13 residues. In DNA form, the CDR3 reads TGTGCCATCAGTGAGGGGGTTGGAGAGACCCAGTACTTC. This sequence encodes CAISEGVGETQYF.

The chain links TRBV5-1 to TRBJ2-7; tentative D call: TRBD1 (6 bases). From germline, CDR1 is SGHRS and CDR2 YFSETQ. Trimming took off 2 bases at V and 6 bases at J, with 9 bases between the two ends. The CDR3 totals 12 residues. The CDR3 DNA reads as TGCGCCAGCAGCTTAACAGGGTGCGAGCAGTACTTC. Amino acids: CASSLTGCEQYF.